Listed here is a single T cell receptor (beta chain). The target of this receptor is not known. No quality values exist for individual bases; no much larger clone is one base distant. The entry originates in a study of CD8 T cells in ankylosing spondylitis (dated by TCRdb to between 2016 and 2019). Looking at the study overall: T cell receptor beta repertoires were profiled in healthy donors and ankylosing spondylitis patients so that disease-linked TCR variants could be found. The full study cohort comprised around 23 ankylosing spondylitis patients and 85 to 120 healthy donors. Peripheral blood was sampled, and synovial fluid was also collected from ankylosing spondylitis patients. Results the study describes overall, beyond this receptor: A TCR beta motif of several highly homologous amino acid variants appeared characteristic of blood from ankylosing spondylitis patients. The disease-linked clones had a CD8+ phenotype and were found at relatively low frequencies in peripheral blood. Some TCR beta motif variants had previously been reported in synovial fluid and blood of reactive arthritis patients, which suggested common disease-initiation mechanisms. Significant enrichment of the disease-linked clones was reported in matched synovial fluid samples from ankylosing spondylitis patients.

The sequencer listed for this sample is Illumina HiSeq 2500. Quantitative 5'-RACE with molecular barcodes was used to prepare TCR beta libraries. Concerning the study's data processing: A new computational method based on a probabilistic model of VDJ rearrangement was used to identify disease-linked TCR variants. TCRdb applied fastp at Q25 and MiXCR to the public reads, then kept only in-frame beta chains. Under each unique CDR3 protein, matching rows form one entry showing the most common genes and DNA. In this record, the V and J calls reflect TCRdb's handling and not the investigators' own analysis. The sample records about 510,000 distinct CDR3 sequences, approximately 5.3% of which are singletons. Of the sample, approximately 4% falls within the top ten clones. V drops 2 bases and J drops 0 bases, leaving 14 bases in between. CDR1 and CDR2, per the germline V gene, are MDHEN and SYDVKM. The CDR3 starts with the cysteine, ends with the phenylalanine, and has 16 residues. The CDR3 DNA has 48 bases and is translated from base 1.

Sequences were obtained from blood, either unsorted or a sorted T cell fraction (not recorded which). The chain is made from TRBV28 and TRBJ2-7, with the identity of the D gene unclear. The receptor was derived from a male donor with ankylosing spondylitis. The base sequence is TGTGCCAGCAGTTTAATGGGCACTCCCGGCTCCTACGAGCAGTACTTC. It encodes CASSLMGTPGSYEQYF.